Each of the 8 T cell receptor beta chains below was sequenced from the same sample in a study of chemoradiotherapy in HPV16-positive cancers. Assay used: immunoSEQ multiplex PCR; TCRdb lists only in-frame clones, some missing. The sample consists of 25,000 to 30,000 clones, about 89% of them appearing once. Sequencing was performed on blood, taken from a patient who underwent chemoradiotherapy. These receptors all come from a human donor with HPV-associated anogenital cancer.

The chain employs TRBV5-1 and TRBJ2-1; weak D call: TRBD1 (6 bases). Per the germline V gene, CDR1 is SGHRS and CDR2 is YFSETQ. Trimming pared 8 bases from V and 3 bases from J, leaving 12 bases between. The CDR3 contains 13 residues. The CDR3, as DNA: TGCGCCAGTCGAATGGACAGCTACAATGAGCAGTTCTTC. This gives the protein CASRMDSYNEQFF.

The chain employs TRBV5-1 and TRBJ2-2, with D uncertain. Germline V gene data show CDR1 as SGHRS and CDR2 as YFSETQ. V dropped 3 bases and J dropped 5 bases, with 14 bases sitting between them. This CDR3 has 15 residues. CDR3: CASSWLGGKTGELFF. CDR3 DNA sequence: TGCGCCAGCAGCTGGCTGGGCGGCAAAACCGGGGAGCTGTTTTTT.

The V gene is TRBV30, the J gene TRBJ1-5; 10 bases match TRBD1. The CDR3 sequence is 14 residues long. V dropped 2 bases and J dropped 4; count of bases not matched to a gene: 2. The germline V gene encodes CDR1 GTSNPN and CDR2 SVGIG (reference sequence). The CDR3: CAWSRGQGNQPQHF. CDR3 DNA: TGTGCCTGGAGTAGGGGACAGGGGAATCAGCCCCAGCATTTT.

V gene TRBV27 combines with J gene TRBJ2-3; D gene unclear. CDR1 and CDR2 (germline): MNHEY, SMNVEV (reference sequence). V was clipped by 4 bases and J by 5 bases, with 10 bases between them. The CDR3 contains 13 residues. The CDR3 coding sequence is TGTGCCAGCAGTTACACATTGAGAGATACGCAGTATTTT. Translating gives CASSYTLRDTQYF.

The chain couples TRBV12-2 to TRBJ2-5; the table's D call of TRBD2 was not tested on the DNA. TRBV12-2 is a pseudogene locus. The CDR3 extends over 13 amino acids. CDR3: CASRRLAARAQYF. The CDR3 DNA reads TGTGCAAGTCGTAGACTAGCGGCAAGAGCCCAGTACTTC.

This chain connects TRBV9 to TRBJ1-3; D is unresolved. Germline values: CDR1 SGDLS, CDR2 YYNGEE. The CDR3 is 16 residues long. V gave up 3 bases and J gave up 2 bases, with 15 bases separating them. The CDR3 sequence is CASSAISGVTGNTIYF. The DNA of the CDR3 is TGTGCCAGCAGCGCGATCTCCGGTGTTACTGGAAACACCATATATTTT.

The chain uses TRBV7-8 and TRBJ2-5; 8 bases align to TRBD2. The germline V gene encodes CDR1 SGHVS and CDR2 FQNEAQ. Trimming removed 3 bases from V and 5 bases from J; junction bases left unmatched: 5. This CDR3 has 14 residues. CDR3 in DNA: TGTGCCAGCAGCTTTGGGAGCGGGGGCGAGACCCAGTACTTC. Protein sequence: CASSFGSGGETQYF.

This CDR3 reads CASSLWAGLNQPQHF. CDR3 sequence (DNA): TGTGCCAGCAGTTTATGGGCCGGGCTAAATCAGCCCCAGCATTTT. V and J are TRBV27 and TRBJ1-5; D gene uncertain. CDR1 MNHEY and CDR2 SMNVEV come from the germline V gene (reference sequence). This CDR3 contains 15 residues. V was shortened by 1 base and J by 4 bases, with 11 bases between the two germline ends.